A single T cell receptor (beta chain) is shown here with its context. Its antigen remains unknown. The sample comes from a study of T-cell reconstitution after alpha-beta-depleted transplantation in children. Germline values: CDR1 LNHNV, CDR2 YYDKDF (reference sequence). Trimming took 0 bases from V and 9 from J, leaving 6 bases between them. The CDR3 is 12 amino acids. Study-level points and caveats: Several hundred graft clones that had expanded were reportedly the source of alpha-beta T cells about two months after transplant. Surviving recipient T cells and intrathymic progenitors accounted for some patients' high TCRbeta diversity at day 60. T-cell numbers and diversity, one year after transplant, stemmed largely from T cells that were newly produced.

Researchers prepared the TCRbeta library using unique molecular identifiers, the study reports. TCRdb called the PCR reads again in MiXCR, with one record for every CDR3 protein. The profile covers 440,000 or so distinct CDR3 sequences, with roughly 43% appearing a single time and approximately 30% taken by the ten largest. This receptor was taken from a girl aged 2-10 years with aplastic anemia, due to receive a stem cell transplant. The sequenced sample was PBMCs, obtained before TCRalphabeta/CD19-depleted stem cell transplant. The genes are TRBV15 and TRBJ1-5; D ambiguous. The chain's CDR3 is CATSRDRMPQHF. The CDR3, as DNA: TGTGCCACCAGCAGAGATCGCATGCCCCAGCATTTT.